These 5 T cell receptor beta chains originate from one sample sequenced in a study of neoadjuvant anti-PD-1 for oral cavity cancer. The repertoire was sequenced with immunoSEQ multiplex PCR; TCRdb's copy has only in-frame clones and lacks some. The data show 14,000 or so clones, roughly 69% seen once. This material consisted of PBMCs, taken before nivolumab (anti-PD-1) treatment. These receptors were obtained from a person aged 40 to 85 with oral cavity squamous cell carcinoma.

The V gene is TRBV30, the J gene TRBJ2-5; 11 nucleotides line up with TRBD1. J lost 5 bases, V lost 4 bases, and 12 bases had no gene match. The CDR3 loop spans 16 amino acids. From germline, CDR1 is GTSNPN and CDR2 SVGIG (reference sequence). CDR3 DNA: TGTGCCTGGACTCCCAAGGGGACAGGGGGTTCCGAGACCCAGTACTTC. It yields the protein CAWTPKGTGGSETQYF.

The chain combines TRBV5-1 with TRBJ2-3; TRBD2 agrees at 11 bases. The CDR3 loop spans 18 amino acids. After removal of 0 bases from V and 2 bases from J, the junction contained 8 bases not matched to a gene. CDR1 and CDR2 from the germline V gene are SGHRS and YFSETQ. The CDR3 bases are TGCGCCAGCAGCTTGGGTTCGGGGACTAGCGGCCTCACAGATACGCAGTATTTT. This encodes CASSLGSGTSGLTDTQYF.

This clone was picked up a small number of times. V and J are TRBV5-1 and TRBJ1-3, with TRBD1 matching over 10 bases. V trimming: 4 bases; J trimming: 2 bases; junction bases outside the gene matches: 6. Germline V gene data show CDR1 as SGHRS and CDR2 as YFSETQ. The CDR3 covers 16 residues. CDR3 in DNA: TGCGCCAGCAGCCTGGGACAGGGGTCGACTGGAAACACCATATATTTT. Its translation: CASSLGQGSTGNTIYF.

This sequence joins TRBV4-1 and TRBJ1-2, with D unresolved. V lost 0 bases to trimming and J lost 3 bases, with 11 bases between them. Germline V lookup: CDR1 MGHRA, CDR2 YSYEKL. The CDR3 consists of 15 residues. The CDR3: CASSQDQGNDYGYTF. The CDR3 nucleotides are TGCGCCAGCAGCCAAGACCAAGGGAATGACTATGGCTACACCTTC.

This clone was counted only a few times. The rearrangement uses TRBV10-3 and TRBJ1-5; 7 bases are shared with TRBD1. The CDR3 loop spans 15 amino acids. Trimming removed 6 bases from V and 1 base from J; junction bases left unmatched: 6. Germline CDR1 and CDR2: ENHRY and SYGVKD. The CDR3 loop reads CAISSGTESNQPQHF. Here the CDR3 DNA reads TGTGCCATCAGCTCCGGGACAGAGAGCAATCAGCCCCAGCATTTT.